The source of this T cell receptor beta chain is a study of response to subunit inactivated influenza vaccine. Findings and caveats of the study: Only a handful of new T cells, the authors suggested, are recruited with each seasonal influenza vaccination.

Turning to this clonotype: Its matching antigen is unknown.

TCRdb reprocessed the RT-PCR reads via MiXCR and lists one record per CDR3 protein. This table has roughly 700,000 distinct CDR3 sequences, approximately 13% appearing once. The clonotype originates from a man aged 50 to 60 who received an inactivated influenza vaccine. This sample comprised PBMCs from blood, obtained 14 to 15 days before vaccination.

The CDR3 coding sequence is TGTGCCAGCAGCCACCATGGACAGGGGGGGCTGTGGACCCAGTACTTC. Its protein product is CASSHHGQGGLWTQYF. The chain links TRBV7-9 to TRBJ2-5; TRBD1 aligns across 10 bases. CDR1 is SEHNR, CDR2 FQNEAQ, per germline (reference sequence). J was trimmed by 7 bases and V by 5 bases; bases with no gene match: 13. CDR3 size: 16 residues.